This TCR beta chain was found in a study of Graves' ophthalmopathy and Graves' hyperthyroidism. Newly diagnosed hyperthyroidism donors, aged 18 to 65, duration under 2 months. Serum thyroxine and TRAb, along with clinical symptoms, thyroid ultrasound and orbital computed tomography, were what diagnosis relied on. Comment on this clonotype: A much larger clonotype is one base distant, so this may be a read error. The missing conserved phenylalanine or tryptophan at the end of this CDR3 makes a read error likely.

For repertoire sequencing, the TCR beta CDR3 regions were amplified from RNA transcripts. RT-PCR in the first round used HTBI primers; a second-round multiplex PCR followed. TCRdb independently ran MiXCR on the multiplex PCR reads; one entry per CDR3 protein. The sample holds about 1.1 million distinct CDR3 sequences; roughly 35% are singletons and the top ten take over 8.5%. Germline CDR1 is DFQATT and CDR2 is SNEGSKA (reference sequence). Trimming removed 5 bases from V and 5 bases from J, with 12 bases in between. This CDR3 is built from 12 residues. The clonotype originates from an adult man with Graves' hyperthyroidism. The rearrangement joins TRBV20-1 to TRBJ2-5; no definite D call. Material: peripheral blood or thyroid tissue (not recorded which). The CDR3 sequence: CSAGKSQETQYS. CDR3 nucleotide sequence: TGCAGTGCTGGGAAGTCTCAGGAGACCCAGTACTCC.